This entry lists 21 T cell receptor beta chains sequenced from one sample in a study of cytomegalovirus exposure and HLA in healthy donors (dated by TCRdb to 2015 to 2018). The library was produced with the immunoSEQ multiplex PCR assay. In its TCRdb copy, this immuneACCESS table keeps in-frame sequences only and misses some clones. Where compared with another copy, unresolved V genes explain less than half of these, and the others have no known cause. Across this sample there are 71,000 or so clones, with less than 95% seen only once. The ten top clones hold 1% of the sample. Sample: PBMCs. These receptors were taken from a woman in her late teens or twenties in good health and CMV-seronegative.

The CDR3: CASSQEWDRFRYNSPLHF. The CDR3 DNA follows: TGCGCCAGCAGCCAAGAATGGGACAGGTTCCGCTATAATTCACCCCTCCACTTT. The genes are TRBV4-1 and TRBJ1-6, with 8 bases that match TRBD1. Germline assignment: CDR1 MGHRA and CDR2 YSYEKL. V lost 0 bases and J lost 3; bases outside the gene matches: 7. This CDR3 region has 18 residues.

The chain combines TRBV6-5 with TRBJ1-1; D perhaps matches TRBD1 (6 bases). CDR3 size: 13 residues. Germline V lookup: CDR1 MNHEY, CDR2 SVGAGI. Trimming cost V 10 bases and J 3 bases, with 15 bases left between them. The DNA for the CDR3 is TGTGCCACCCAACGTAACAGGGACACTGAAGCTTTCTTT. Its translation is CATQRNRDTEAFF.

The table lists this clone with a count of one. The V call is TRBV9, the J call TRBJ2-2; D call uncertain. There are 13 residues in the CDR3. From germline, CDR1 is SGDLS and CDR2 YYNGEE. Trimming took off 4 bases at V and 6 bases at J, with 10 bases between the two ends. The CDR3 DNA is TGTGCCAGCAGCACTCTAGATCCCGGGGAGCTGTTTTTT. Its protein product is CASSTLDPGELFF.

J is TRBJ2-7 and V is TRBV9, with D tentatively TRBD1 (6 bases). There are 14 residues in the CDR3. With 4 bases removed from V and 4 bases from J, the gap between germline ends came to 15 bases. The germline gives CDR1 SGDLS, CDR2 YYNGEE. CDR3 residues: CASSPRDTGYEQYF. Written as DNA, the CDR3 is TGTGCCAGCAGCCCGAGAGACACAGGGTACGAGCAGTACTTC. Together with reference TRBV9 and TRBJ2-7, the CDR3 gives the full variable domain: DSGVTQTPKHLITATGQRVTLRCSPRSGDLSVYWYQQSLDQGLQFLIQYYNGEERAKGNILERFSAQQFPDLHSELNLSSLELGDSALYFCASSPRDTGYEQYFGPGTRLTVT.

The chain recombines TRBV4-1 with TRBJ2-7; 8 bases are a match to TRBD1. The V gene end was trimmed by 5 bases and the J gene end by 6 bases; junction bases not matched to a gene: 6. The CDR3 has 13 residues. Germline assignment: CDR1 MGHRA and CDR2 YSYEKL. DNA for the CDR3: TGCGCCAGCAGCGAGACAGGGGACTCCGAGCAGTACTTC. This codes for CASSETGDSEQYF.

The CDR3 loop reads CASSLEDSNSNQPQHF. CDR3 nucleotide sequence: TGTGCCAGCAGCTTAGAGGACAGTAATAGCAATCAGCCCCAGCATTTT. The J gene is TRBJ1-5, the V gene TRBV7-2, with D perhaps matching TRBD1 (6 bases). The CDR3 is 16 amino acids. Deletions cut 1 base from V and 0 bases from J, with 10 bases between. Germline-derived CDR1 and CDR2 are SGHTA and FQGNSA.

In its sample, this clone was seen once. The rearrangement joins TRBV6-4 to TRBJ2-1; TRBD2 agrees at 12 bases. Germline CDR1 is MRHNA and CDR2 is SNTAGT. The CDR3 extends over 15 amino acids. V dropped 2 bases and J dropped 9; count of bases not matched to a gene: 5. The CDR3 DNA reads TGTGCCAGCAGTGACGGTCTAGCGGGGGGGCGTGAGCAGTTCTTC. Protein: CASSDGLAGGREQFF.

The chain couples TRBV30 to TRBJ1-3; D remains ambiguous. The length of the CDR3 is 13 residues. Trimming removed 2 bases from V and 2 bases from J, with 7 bases in between. Germline V lookup: CDR1 GTSNPN, CDR2 SVGIG (reference sequence). CDR3 residues: CAWSTVTGNTIYF. The CDR3, as DNA: TGTGCCTGGAGTACGGTTACTGGAAACACCATATATTTT.

J is TRBJ1-3 and V is TRBV27; D remains unclear. There are 14 residues in the CDR3. The V gene lost 4 bases and the J gene lost 1 base, with 8 bases spanning the gap. From germline, CDR1 is MNHEY and CDR2 SMNVEV (reference sequence). CDR3 coding DNA: TGTGCCAGCAGTTCTGCGGATTCTGGAAACACCATATATTTT. It yields the protein CASSSADSGNTIYF.

CDR3 in amino acids: CASRPTRDSGYTF. CDR3 bases: TGTGCCAGCAGGCCTACTCGGGACAGTGGCTACACCTTC. The rearrangement uses TRBV6-6 and TRBJ1-2; 7 bases align to TRBD1. After removal of 6 bases from V and 7 bases from J, the junction contained 8 bases not matched to a gene. Germline CDR1 reads MNHNY; CDR2 reads SVGAGI (reference sequence). The CDR3 totals 13 residues.

This rearrangement joins TRBV19 to TRBJ2-1; 10 bases map to TRBD1. The trim removed 4 bases at V and 6 bases at J, leaving 3 bases unmatched. This CDR3 contains 14 residues. Germline assignment: CDR1 LNHDA and CDR2 SQIVND (reference sequence). The CDR3 here is CASSTRDRGNEQFF. The CDR3 DNA reads TGTGCCAGTAGTACCCGGGACAGGGGCAATGAGCAGTTCTTC.

A single count supports this clone. The V gene is TRBV7-9, the J gene TRBJ2-5, with a possible D match to TRBD2 (6 bases). The CDR3 is made up of 17 amino acids. Germline CDR1 and CDR2: SEHNR and FQNEAQ (reference sequence). V lost 5 bases, J lost 2 bases, and 21 bases lay in between. The CDR3 reads CASSAWDSGPTQETQYF. The CDR3 region has the DNA TGTGCCAGCAGCGCCTGGGATAGCGGCCCAACTCAAGAGACCCAGTACTTC.

This chain joins TRBV9 and TRBJ1-2, with D possibly TRBD1 on 6 matching bases. The CDR3 is made up of 15 amino acids. The V and J ends lost 4 bases and 3 bases respectively, with 16 bases between them. Germline assignment: CDR1 SGDLS and CDR2 YYNGEE. The CDR3 DNA reads TGTGCCAGCAGCCCCCGGACAGATCCGTACTATGGCTACACCTTC. Protein product: CASSPRTDPYYGYTF.

The rearrangement uses TRBV5-4 and TRBJ2-3; 10 bases match TRBD1. The germline gives CDR1 SGHNT, CDR2 YYREEE (reference sequence). The CDR3 totals 15 residues. V was pared by 4 bases and J by 3 bases, with 5 bases of the junction left unmatched. CDR3 amino acids: CASSPGQGTTDTQYF. DNA of the CDR3: TGTGCCAGCAGCCCGGGACAGGGGACAACAGATACGCAGTATTTT. The full variable domain, its missing parts supplied by reference TRBV5-4 and TRBJ2-3, is ETGVTQSPTHLIKTRGQQVTLRCSSQSGHNTVSWYQQALGQGPQFIFQYYREEENGRGNFPPRFSGLQFPNYSSELNVNALELDDSALYLCASSPGQGTTDTQYFGPGTRLTVL.

The rearrangement links TRBV2 to TRBJ2-1; TRBD2 matches 14 bases. This CDR3 has 20 amino acids. The ends lost 4 bases at V and 0 bases at J; junction bases unmatched: 11. Germline CDR1 is SNHLY and CDR2 is FYNNEI. The CDR3: CASSVRRTSGGPSSYNEQFF. The CDR3 DNA follows: TGTGCCAGCAGTGTACGGCGGACTAGCGGGGGGCCGAGCTCCTACAATGAGCAGTTCTTC.

This clone has just one count. V usage is TRBV11-2 and J usage is TRBJ2-7; 10 positions agree with TRBD2. After removal of 6 bases from V and 0 bases from J, the junction contained 8 bases not matched to a gene. The germline CDR1 and CDR2 sequences are SGHAT and FQNNGV. The CDR3 has 16 amino acids. The CDR3 loop reads CASRRPGLASSYEQYF. The CDR3 coding sequence is TGTGCCAGCAGACGCCCGGGACTAGCGAGCTCCTACGAGCAGTACTTC.

A few counts support this clone. J is TRBJ2-1 and V is TRBV27; 11 bases map to TRBD2. The length of the CDR3 is 16 residues. CDR1 MNHEY and CDR2 SMNVEV come from the germline V gene (reference sequence). Trimming removed 3 bases from V and 3 bases from J; junction bases left unmatched: 4. CDR3 loop: CASSLSGTSGYNEQFF. CDR3 DNA: TGTGCCAGCAGTTTGTCCGGGACTAGCGGCTACAATGAGCAGTTCTTC.

This rearrangement joins TRBV5-1 to TRBJ2-5, with TRBD2 matching over 9 bases. Germline V CDR1 and CDR2: SGHRS, YFSETQ. The CDR3 consists of 13 residues. The ends lost 4 bases at V and 5 bases at J; junction bases unmatched: 3. CDR3 sequence: CASSRTSAETQYF. The CDR3 region has the DNA TGCGCCAGCAGCCGGACTAGCGCGGAGACCCAGTACTTC.

The rearrangement links TRBV4-2 to TRBJ1-1; D uncertain. This CDR3 region has 12 residues. Trimming took 1 base from V and 7 from J, leaving 7 bases between them. Germline values: CDR1 LGHNA, CDR2 YNFKEQ. Written as DNA, the CDR3 is TGTGCCAGCAGCCAAGGCGCCAATGAAGCTTTCTTT. Protein: CASSQGANEAFF.

The gene calls are TRBV27 and TRBJ2-7, with 9 bases lining up with TRBD2. The CDR3 length is 15 residues. J was trimmed by 2 bases and V by 2 bases; bases with no gene match: 4. Per germline, CDR1 MNHEY and CDR2 SMNVEV (reference sequence). Here the CDR3 reads CASSLGSSGTYEQYF. The CDR3, as DNA: TGTGCCAGCAGTTTAGGGTCTAGCGGGACCTACGAGCAGTACTTC.

The genes are TRBV6-4 and TRBJ2-3; 7 nucleotides align to TRBD2. This CDR3 has 14 residues. The germline V gene encodes CDR1 MRHNA and CDR2 SNTAGT. V gave up 10 bases and J gave up 2 bases; unmatched junction bases: 9. CDR3 nucleotides: TGTGCCACAAAAGCCGGGACTACCACAGATACGCAGTATTTT. Translated: CATKAGTTTDTQYF.